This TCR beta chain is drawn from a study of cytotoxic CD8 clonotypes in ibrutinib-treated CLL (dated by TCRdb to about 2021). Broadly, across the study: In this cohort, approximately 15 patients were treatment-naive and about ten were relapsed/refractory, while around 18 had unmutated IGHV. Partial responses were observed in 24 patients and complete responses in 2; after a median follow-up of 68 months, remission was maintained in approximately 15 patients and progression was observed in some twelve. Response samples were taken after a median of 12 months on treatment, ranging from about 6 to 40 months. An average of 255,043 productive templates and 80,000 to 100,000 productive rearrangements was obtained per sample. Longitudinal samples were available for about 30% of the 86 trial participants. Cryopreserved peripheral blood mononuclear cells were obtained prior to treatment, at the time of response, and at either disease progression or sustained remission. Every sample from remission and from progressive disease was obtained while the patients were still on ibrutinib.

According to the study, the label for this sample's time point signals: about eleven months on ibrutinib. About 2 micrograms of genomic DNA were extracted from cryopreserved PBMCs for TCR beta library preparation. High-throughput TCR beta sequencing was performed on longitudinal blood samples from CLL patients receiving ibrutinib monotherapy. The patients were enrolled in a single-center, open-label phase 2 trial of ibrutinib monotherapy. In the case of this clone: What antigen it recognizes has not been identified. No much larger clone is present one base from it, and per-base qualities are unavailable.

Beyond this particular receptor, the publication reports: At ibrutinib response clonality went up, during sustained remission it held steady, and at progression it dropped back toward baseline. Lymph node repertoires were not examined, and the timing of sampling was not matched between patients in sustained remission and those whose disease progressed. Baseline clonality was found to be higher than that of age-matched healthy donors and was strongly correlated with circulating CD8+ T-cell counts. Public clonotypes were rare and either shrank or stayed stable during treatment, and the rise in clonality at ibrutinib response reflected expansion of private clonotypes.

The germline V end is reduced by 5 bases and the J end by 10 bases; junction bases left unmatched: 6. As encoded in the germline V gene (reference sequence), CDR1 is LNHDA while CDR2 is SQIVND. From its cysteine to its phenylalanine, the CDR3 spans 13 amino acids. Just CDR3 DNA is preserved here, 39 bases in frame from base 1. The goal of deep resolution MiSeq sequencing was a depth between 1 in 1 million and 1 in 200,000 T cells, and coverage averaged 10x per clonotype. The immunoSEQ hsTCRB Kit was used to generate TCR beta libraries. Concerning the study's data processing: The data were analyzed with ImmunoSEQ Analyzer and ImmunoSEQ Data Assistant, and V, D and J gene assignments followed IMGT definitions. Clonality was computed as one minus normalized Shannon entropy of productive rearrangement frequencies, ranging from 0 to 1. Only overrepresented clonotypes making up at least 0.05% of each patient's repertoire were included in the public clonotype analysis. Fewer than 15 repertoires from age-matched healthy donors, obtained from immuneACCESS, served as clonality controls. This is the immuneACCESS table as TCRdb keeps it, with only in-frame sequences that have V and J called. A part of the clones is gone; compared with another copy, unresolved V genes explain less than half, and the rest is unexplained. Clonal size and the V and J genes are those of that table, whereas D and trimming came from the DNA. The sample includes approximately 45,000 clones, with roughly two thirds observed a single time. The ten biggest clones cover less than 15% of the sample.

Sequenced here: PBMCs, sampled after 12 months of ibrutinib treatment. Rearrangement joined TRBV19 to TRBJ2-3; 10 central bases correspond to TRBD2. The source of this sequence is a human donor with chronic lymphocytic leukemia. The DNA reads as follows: TGTGCCAGTAGTCTGTCTAGCGGGAGTTCGCAGTATTTT. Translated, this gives CASSLSSGSSQYF.